This T cell receptor (beta chain) was identified during a study of shared clonotypes between healthy human individuals. Study-level background: Each donor's CD8 memory used one plate, CD8 naive two, each CD4 subset three.

The germline gives CDR1 SGHAT, CDR2 FQNNGV. V shed 6 bases and J 2 bases; nucleotides not matched to a gene: 14. The CDR3 runs to 17 residues. Healthy HIV-negative adults without recent acute infections or vaccinations served as donors. TCRdb's copy holds only in-frame clones and misses some; the assay was immunoSEQ multiplex PCR. The table lists 2 million to 2.5 million clones, approximately 90% of them singletons. This sequence joins TRBV11-2 and TRBJ2-5; TRBD2 matches at 8 bases. Sequenced material: naive CD4+ T cells from PBMCs. Indicated subset: CD45RA+ positively selected. This receptor was identified in a man between 18 and 35 years old in good health. Some clones in this sample may be carry-over from other donors' samples. CDR3 DNA sequence: TGTGCCAGCAGTCCTCCGGCAGCGGGAGCGAAACAAGAGACCCAGTACTTC. Its protein is CASSPPAAGAKQETQYF.